A selection of T cell receptor beta chains follows, all from one sample in a study of esophageal squamous cell carcinoma under preoperative chemotherapy. TCRdb re-called the PCR reads through MiXCR, storing one row per CDR3 protein. In the table there are over 14,000 distinct CDR3 sequences, roughly 66% of which are singletons. The specimen was obtained from a patient given preoperative chemotherapy. These receptors were obtained from a human donor with esophageal squamous cell carcinoma. The donor label of this sample is uncertain. Each CDR3 is given with its conserved first and last residue. Fields, in order: V gene, CDR3 protein.

TRBV4-1 CASSLDSGLVIEQFF
TRBV6-1 CASRGLAGRDRDIQYF
TRBV12-3/TRBV12-4 CATAQTTVYEQYF
TRBV7-3 CASSAASGRGSEQFF
TRBV6-1 CASSEAAGGPDTQYF
TRBV5-1 CASSRGQGAEFF
TRBV4-1 CASSFFRARDRASSYNEQFF
TRBV12-3/TRBV12-4 CASVGGGAKDTQYF
TRBV6-1 CASRAGVADTQYF
TRBV11-2 CASSLELGGPEKEIQYF
TRBV11-3 CASSLPGSADTQYF
TRBV6-4 CASSGGQGVDGANVLTF
TRBV6-1 CASSENELTIYGYTF
TRBV6-1 CASSEDTDTQYF
TRBV6-1 CASSPRTGGYGYTF
TRBV4-1 CASSQDPAGGDEKLFF
TRBV11-1 CASTASRSQNEQFF
TRBV6-1 CASSERAGNTEAFF
TRBV6-1 CASRTGQGDTETLFF
TRBV25-1 CASGSGSGANVQYF
TRBV6-1 CASRTGQGQETQYF
TRBV6-1 CASSEGGQGPKDMQYF
TRBV10-3 CAGLGAKNTQYF